This T cell receptor (beta chain) was obtained from a study of cytomegalovirus exposure and HLA in healthy donors. Overall study context: Across under 450 genotyped donors, 81% landed in the Caucasian-associated ancestry cluster.

PCR primers comprised 60 Vbeta and 13 Jbeta primers. TCRdb's table, derived via immunoSEQ multiplex PCR, lists solely in-frame clones and lacks some. The table records about 120,000 clones, roughly 72% of them present only once. A note on this clone: The antigen is undetermined.

Overall study findings and caveats: Reports indicate that TCR beta sequences accurately predicted the HLA-A and HLA-B alleles of most subjects.

This CDR3 region has 13 residues. V lost 4 bases to trimming and J lost 2 bases, with 8 bases between them. Germline V gene lookup returns CDR1 SGHNT and CDR2 YYREEE (reference sequence). Input material: PBMCs. The receptor was isolated from a male donor in good health and CMV-seronegative. This rearrangement joins TRBV5-4 to TRBJ2-3; TRBD2 might be the D (5 bases). The CDR3 DNA reads TGTGCCAGCAGCGACGGGAACACAGATACGCAGTATTTT. It yields the protein CASSDGNTDTQYF.